The 25 T cell receptor beta chains listed next were all sequenced from one sample in a study of early stage breast cancer tumors. Using immunoSEQ multiplex PCR, the repertoire was profiled, and TCRdb retains in-frame clones only, with some absent. This table holds more than 5,500 clones, roughly 75% found once. What was sequenced was normal breast tissue next to the tumor. The receptors were sampled from a person aged 40 to 50 with breast cancer.

The rearrangement uses TRBV19 and TRBJ1-1; no firm D call. The germline V and J ends were trimmed by 4 bases and 1 base, with 31 bases remaining between them. Germline V lookup: CDR1 LNHDA, CDR2 SQIVND (reference sequence). The CDR3 runs to 21 residues. The CDR3 sequence: CASSKGPLVHGPADQNTEAFF. Written as DNA, the CDR3 is TGTGCCAGTAGTAAGGGCCCGTTGGTCCATGGGCCTGCGGATCAGAACACTGAAGCTTTCTTT.

In its sample, this clone is large. The chain employs TRBV7-9 and TRBJ2-7, with 8 bases that match TRBD2. Germline CDR1 reads SEHNR; CDR2 reads FQNEAQ (reference sequence). This CDR3 is 16 amino acids long. Trimming at V came to 2 bases and at J to 0 bases, leaving 6 bases not matched to a gene. For the CDR3, the DNA is TGTGCCAGCAGCTTATTTGCTAGCGGGTACTCCTACGAGCAGTACTTC. Translation: CASSLFASGYSYEQYF.

This clone was observed a few times. This chain joins TRBV9 and TRBJ2-5; D gene unclear. The CDR3 totals 9 residues. The germline V and J ends were trimmed by 7 bases and 4 bases, with 2 bases remaining between them. In germline, CDR1 is SGDLS, CDR2 YYNGEE. The CDR3 is CASGETQYF. In DNA form, the CDR3 reads TGTGCCAGCGGAGAGACCCAGTACTTC.

The chain employs TRBV4-1 and TRBJ1-4; the match to TRBD1 covers 7 bases. The CDR3 runs to 16 residues. The germline V gene has CDR1 MGHRA and CDR2 YSYEKL. J gave up 4 bases and V 3 bases, and 8 bases lay outside the gene matches. The CDR3 is CASSQTSGQINEKLFF. CDR3 coding DNA: TGCGCCAGCAGCCAGACCTCGGGACAGATTAATGAAAAACTGTTTTTT.

Only a few counts were recorded for this clone. The chain couples TRBV7-9 to TRBJ2-6; unclear D gene. Per germline, CDR1 SEHNR and CDR2 FQNEAQ (reference sequence). The V gene lost 0 bases and the J gene lost 2 bases, with 8 bases spanning the gap. The CDR3 sequence is 16 residues long. In DNA form, the CDR3 reads TGTGCCAGCAGCTTAGCCGGAAGTCCTGGGGCCAACGTCCTGACTTTC. Translating gives CASSLAGSPGANVLTF.

The chain's CDR3 is CASSFLREYEQYF. In DNA, the CDR3 is TGCGCCAGCAGCTTCCTCAGGGAGTACGAGCAGTACTTC. V is TRBV5-1 and J is TRBJ2-7; TRBD1 or TRBD2 may be the D gene (5 bases each). Per germline, CDR1 SGHRS and CDR2 YFSETQ. Trimming cost V 2 bases and J 4 bases, with 10 bases left between them. This CDR3 contains 13 residues.

This clone was seen a few times. DNA of the CDR3: TGTGCCAGCAGCTTAGGAATGGGACCCACAGATACGCAGTATTTT. This encodes CASSLGMGPTDTQYF. This chain joins TRBV7-9 and TRBJ2-3, with D perhaps TRBD1 or TRBD2 (5 bases each). This CDR3 contains 15 residues. From germline, CDR1 is SEHNR and CDR2 FQNEAQ (reference sequence). The germline V and J ends were trimmed by 1 base and 2 bases, with 10 bases remaining between them.

V gene TRBV6-5 combines with J gene TRBJ2-7, with D unclear. Germline CDR1 and CDR2: MNHEY and SVGAGI. Trimming shortened V by 0 bases and J by 2 bases, and 5 bases separated the two germline ends. This CDR3 spans 13 amino acids. The CDR3 DNA reads as TGTGCCAGCAGTTACTCCCGCACCTACGAGCAGTACTTC. Its translation: CASSYSRTYEQYF.

The gene calls are TRBV2 and TRBJ2-3, with D possibly being TRBD1 (7 bases). Germline loops: CDR1 SNHLY, CDR2 FYNNEI. The CDR3 length is 14 residues. Trimming shortened V by 6 bases and J by 8 bases, and 18 bases separated the two germline ends. The CDR3 DNA is TGTGCCAGCAGGGAGGGGGCCGAAGGAGGTACGCAGTATTTT. Protein sequence: CASREGAEGGTQYF.

V usage is TRBV30 and J usage is TRBJ2-2; 10 positions agree with TRBD2. J gave up 6 bases and V 3 bases, and 7 bases lay outside the gene matches. CDR1 GTSNPN and CDR2 SVGIG come from the germline V gene (reference sequence). The CDR3 is 15 residues long. For the CDR3, the DNA is TGTGCCTGGAGCGGGCTAGCGGGAGTCGCCGGGGAGCTGTTTTTT. It is translated as CAWSGLAGVAGELFF.

This clone has a single count. One end of the junction is discordant with germline, which a read error may explain. Additional DNA sequences in this sample encode the identical CDR3. The chain recombines TRBV5-1 with TRBJ1-1; D gene unclear. The CDR3 length is 13 residues. Germline CDR1 reads SGHRS; CDR2 reads YFSETQ. The CDR3 loop reads CASSMDGNTEAFF. CDR3 coding DNA: TGCGCCAGCAGTATGGACGGGAACACTGAAGCCTTCTTT.

Worth noting for this clone: This sample includes further DNA sequences coding for the same CDR3. This chain uses TRBV14 with TRBJ2-3; D unresolved. This CDR3 comprises 13 residues. Trimming cost V 3 bases and J 10 bases, with 14 bases left between them. Germline V gene data show CDR1 as SGHDN and CDR2 as FVKESK. CDR3: CASSQDRMWAQYF. The CDR3 DNA reads TGTGCCAGCAGCCAGGATCGGATGTGGGCGCAGTATTTT.

The rearrangement links TRBV6-1 to TRBJ2-1, with D perhaps matching TRBD2 (6 bases). CDR1 is MNHNS and CDR2 is SASEGT in the germline V gene. Trimming removed 7 bases from V and 5 bases from J, with 12 bases in between. The CDR3 is 13 residues long. CDR3 loop: CASTGGDHNEQFF. DNA for the CDR3: TGTGCCAGCACCGGAGGGGACCACAATGAGCAGTTCTTC.

This chain joins TRBV5-1 and TRBJ1-1, with TRBD1 as a possible D gene (5 bases). The ends were cut back, 8 bases at V and 0 bases at J, with 17 bases in the middle. The length of the CDR3 is 15 residues. Germline V gives CDR1 SGHRS, CDR2 YFSETQ. CDR3 loop: CASTQGSRVNTEAFF. The CDR3 nucleotides read TGCGCCAGTACCCAAGGTAGCAGGGTGAACACTGAAGCTTTCTTT.

The chain joins TRBV5-1 to TRBJ2-3; TRBD1 is a possible D gene (5 bases). CDR1 is SGHRS, CDR2 YFSETQ, per germline. V gave up 0 bases and J gave up 6 bases, with 17 bases separating them. This CDR3 has 16 amino acids. The chain's CDR3 is CASSLAMDTKGDTQYF. The CDR3 DNA is TGCGCCAGCAGCTTGGCCATGGACACAAAAGGGGATACGCAGTATTTT. The full variable domain, rest sourced from reference TRBV5-1 and TRBJ2-3, is KAGVTQTPRYLIKTRGQQVTLSCSPISGHRSVSWYQQTPGQGLQFLFEYFSETQRNKGNFPGRFSGRQFSNSRSEMNVSTLELGDSALYLCASSLAMDTKGDTQYFGPGTRLTVL.

This chain links TRBV9 with TRBJ2-1; D might be TRBD1 or TRBD2, each matching 5 bases. This CDR3 is built from 13 residues. Germline CDR1 reads SGDLS; CDR2 reads YYNGEE. The V and J ends lost 0 bases and 9 bases respectively, with 10 bases between them. The CDR3 bases are TGTGCCAGCAGCGTAGTGGTTGGGGGTGAGCAGTTCTTC. Translating it yields CASSVVVGGEQFF. The entire variable domain, with the rest obtained from reference TRBV9 and TRBJ2-1, is as follows: DSGVTQTPKHLITATGQRVTLRCSPRSGDLSVYWYQQSLDQGLQFLIQYYNGEERAKGNILERFSAQQFPDLHSELNLSSLELGDSALYFCASSVVVGGEQFFGPGTRLTVL.

This clone was seen a few times. The chain combines TRBV7-6 with TRBJ2-7; D is unclear. This CDR3 region has 14 residues. Germline CDR1 is SGHVS and CDR2 is FNYEAQ. V was shortened by 5 bases and J by 0 bases, with 11 bases between the two germline ends. Here the CDR3 reads CASSPNVNSYEQYF. The DNA for the CDR3 is TGTGCCAGCAGCCCTAACGTAAACTCCTACGAGCAGTACTTC.

This clone was found a few times. V and J are TRBV27 and TRBJ2-7, with D tentatively TRBD1 or TRBD2 (5 bases each). CDR3 length: 17 residues. V shed 5 bases and J shed 4 bases, with 24 bases lying between them. The germline V gene encodes CDR1 MNHEY and CDR2 SMNVEV (reference sequence). CDR3 DNA sequence: TGTGCCAGCAGTCAGGAAGCAGGGACCATGGGTAGGTACGAGCAGTACTTC. It is translated as CASSQEAGTMGRYEQYF.

This rearrangement joins TRBV11-2 to TRBJ2-1, with D hard to call. The CDR3 is 13 residues long. Germline V CDR1 and CDR2: SGHAT, FQNNGV. The V end lost 1 base, the J end lost 4 bases, and 5 bases lay between the germline ends. The CDR3 region is CASSLGLYNEQFF. The CDR3 nucleotides read TGTGCCAGCAGCTTAGGACTTTACAATGAGCAGTTCTTC.

The rearrangement joins TRBV7-3 to TRBJ2-2; no clear D gene. Germline values: CDR1 SGHTA, CDR2 FQGTGA. V lost 5 bases and J 0 bases, leaving 13 bases between the germline ends. The CDR3 is made up of 16 amino acids. CDR3 protein: CASSLRPHSNTGELFF. In DNA form, the CDR3 reads TGTGCCAGCAGCCTCCGGCCACATTCGAACACCGGGGAGCTGTTTTTT.

The genes are TRBV23-1 and TRBJ1-4, with D possibly being TRBD1 (6 bases). TRBV23-1 is marked as an open reading frame, function uncertain. This CDR3 has 19 amino acids. Trimming removed 5 bases from V and 10 bases from J, with 32 bases in between. CDR3 region: CASSSADSSSSLNAGKLFF. The CDR3 nucleotides read TGCGCCAGCAGTTCGGCGGACAGCTCATCCTCTCTTAATGCAGGAAAACTGTTTTTT.

The chain has TRBV7-2 and TRBJ2-5; no clear D gene. CDR1 SGHTA and CDR2 FQGNSA come from the germline V gene. Trimming removed 1 base from V and 4 bases from J, with 10 bases in between. The CDR3 loop spans 14 amino acids. CDR3 sequence reads: CASSLVVGPETQYF. CDR3 sequence (DNA): TGTGCCAGCAGCTTAGTGGTTGGGCCAGAGACCCAGTACTTC.

A few counts support this clone. The chain couples TRBV15 to TRBJ2-2; D possibly uses TRBD1 or TRBD2 (5 bases each). This CDR3 contains 15 residues. The V end was cut by 0 bases, the J end by 2 bases, with 7 bases between. The germline CDR1 and CDR2 sequences are LNHNV and YYDKDF (reference sequence). CDR3 amino acids: CATSRDGDNTGELFF. The CDR3 region has the DNA TGTGCCACCAGCAGAGATGGGGACAACACCGGGGAGCTGTTTTTT.

V usage is TRBV5-6 and J usage is TRBJ2-3; D is ambiguous. The CDR3 contains 14 residues. V lost 0 bases and J lost 3, with 8 bases in between. Germline V gene sequence: CDR1 SGHDT, CDR2 YYEEEE. CDR3 protein: CASSLGIKTDTQYF. The CDR3 DNA reads as TGTGCCAGCAGCTTGGGAATAAAAACAGATACGCAGTATTTT.

J is TRBJ2-3 and V is TRBV2; tentatively, D is TRBD1 or TRBD2 (5 bases each). This CDR3 region has 14 residues. CDR1 is SNHLY and CDR2 is FYNNEI in the germline V gene. V was clipped by 3 bases and J by 8 bases, with 15 bases between them. CDR3 DNA sequence: TGTGCCAGCAGTGACGACTATCCGAGGGGTACGCAGTATTTT. Protein product: CASSDDYPRGTQYF.